This TCR beta chain appears in the sequencing data of a study of neurological immune-mediated disorders. Broader study findings: Because no CDR3 amino acid sequences were shared across subjects by expanded clones, private repertoires were suggested in all groups.

There are 13 residues in the CDR3. Trimming stripped 3 bases from V and 7 bases from J, with 12 bases between. In this sample, this clonotype turned up many times. Its antigen remains unknown. The cDNA was synthesized by 5'RACE incorporating 10-nucleotide random UMIs. Over 180 million TCR-beta sequences, together covering 15-18 subjects, were produced by every individual sequencing run that was carried out. One entry per CDR3 protein results from TCRdb running MiXCR on the 5' RACE reads. The sample shows about 59,000 distinct CDR3 sequences, around 3.4% of them seen only once. Sequencing was carried out using PBMCs. The sequence was collected from a woman in her 30s with multiple sclerosis. V and J are TRBV12-3 or TRBV12-4 and TRBJ2-5; no clear D. CDR3 coding DNA: TGTGCCAGCAGTTTTTCTGGGGATGCGACCCAGTACTTC. It yields the protein CASSFSGDATQYF.